These T cell receptor beta chains were read from a single sample in a study of T cells in Graves' hyperthyroidism and ophthalmopathy. TCRdb re-derived calls from the multiplex PCR reads in MiXCR, one entry per CDR3 protein. Of about 300,000 distinct CDR3 sequences in the sample, about an eighth were seen once. Sequenced input: blood. The source of these receptors is a woman aged 40 to 49 with Graves' hyperthyroidism. CDR3s include the opening cysteine and the closing phenylalanine or tryptophan. Expanded clones are given a class, and other clones once, few, many or no size at all.

CDR3aa: CASSFGRLGGRADSEQYF
v_gene: TRBV5-1
abundance: few

CDR3aa: CASSPGGGSSSYNEQFF
v_gene: TRBV9
abundance: .

CDR3aa: CASSFQGRETQYF
v_gene: TRBV28
abundance: many

CDR3aa: CASKRRPGLDEQFF
v_gene: TRBV2
abundance: many

CDR3aa: CASSFTFPTGGETQYF
v_gene: TRBV12-3/TRBV12-4
abundance: many

CDR3aa: CASSQAGQGALPENEQFF
v_gene: TRBV4-2
abundance: few

CDR3aa: CSARDPASGRGGEQFF
v_gene: TRBV20-1
abundance: many

CDR3aa: CSASTRTITSTDTQYF
v_gene: TRBV20-1
abundance: many

CDR3aa: CASSLGSREISYEQYF
v_gene: TRBV11-1
abundance: .

CDR3aa: CASSSWTSGSTYEQYF
v_gene: TRBV7-8
abundance: many

CDR3aa: CAWSVSGRATDTQYF
v_gene: TRBV30
abundance: .

CDR3aa: CATSRDMIGNTEAFF
v_gene: TRBV15
abundance: .

CDR3aa: CASSPKREGGSGDEQYF
v_gene: TRBV7-6
abundance: many

CDR3aa: CASSPQIGRTGAFF
v_gene: TRBV7-2
abundance: many

CDR3aa: CASSLSTSGNYQETQYF
v_gene: TRBV7-9
abundance: .

CDR3aa: CASSVSGNQPQHF
v_gene: TRBV2
abundance: many

CDR3aa: CASSQGGGAEGFDTVAFF
v_gene: TRBV3-1
abundance: .

CDR3aa: CASSAGANQPQHF
v_gene: TRBV18
abundance: many

CDR3aa: CASGGDQPQHF
v_gene: TRBV2
abundance: many

CDR3aa: CASSSTSGSTNTQYF
v_gene: TRBV28
abundance: .

CDR3aa: CASSQDRDTRDSPLHF
v_gene: TRBV4-1
abundance: .

CDR3aa: CASSGGLAGVRNTQYF
v_gene: TRBV2
abundance: many

CDR3aa: CASSVGGIGNTIYF
v_gene: TRBV2
abundance: many

CDR3aa: CASSRTGTGSFSNQPQHF
v_gene: TRBV2
abundance: .

CDR3aa: CASSRGLRETQYF
v_gene: TRBV11-3
abundance: .

CDR3aa: CASSPGPLAGGNPHEQYF
v_gene: TRBV7-6
abundance: .